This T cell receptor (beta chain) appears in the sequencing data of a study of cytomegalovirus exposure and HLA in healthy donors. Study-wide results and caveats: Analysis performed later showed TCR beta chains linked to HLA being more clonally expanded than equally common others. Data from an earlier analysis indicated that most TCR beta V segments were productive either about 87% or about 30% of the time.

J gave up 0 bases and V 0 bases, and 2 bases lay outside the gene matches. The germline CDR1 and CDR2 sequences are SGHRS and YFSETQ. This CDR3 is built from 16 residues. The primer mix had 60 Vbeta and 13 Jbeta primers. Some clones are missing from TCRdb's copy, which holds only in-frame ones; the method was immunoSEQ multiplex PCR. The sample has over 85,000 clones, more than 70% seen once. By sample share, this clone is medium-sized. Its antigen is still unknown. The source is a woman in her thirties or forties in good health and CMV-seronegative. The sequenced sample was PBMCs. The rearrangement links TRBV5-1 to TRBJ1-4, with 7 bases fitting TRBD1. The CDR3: CASSLAGQATNEKLFF. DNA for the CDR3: TGCGCCAGCAGCTTGGCTGGACAGGCAACTAATGAAAAACTGTTTTTT.